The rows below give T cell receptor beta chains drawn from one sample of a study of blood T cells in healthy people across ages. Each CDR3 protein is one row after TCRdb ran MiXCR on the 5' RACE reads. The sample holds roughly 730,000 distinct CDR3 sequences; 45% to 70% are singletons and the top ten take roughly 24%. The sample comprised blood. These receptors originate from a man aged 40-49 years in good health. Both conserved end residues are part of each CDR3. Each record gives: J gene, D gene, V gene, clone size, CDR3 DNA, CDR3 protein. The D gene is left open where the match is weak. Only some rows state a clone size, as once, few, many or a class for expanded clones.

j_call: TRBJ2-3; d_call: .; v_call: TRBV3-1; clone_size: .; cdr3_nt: TGTGCCAGCAGCCTAGGGACTGGATTAGATACGCAGTATTTT; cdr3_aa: CASSLGTGLDTQYF
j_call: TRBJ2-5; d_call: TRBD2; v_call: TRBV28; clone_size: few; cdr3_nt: TGTGCCAGCAGTCCTTCCGGGACTAGACATCAAGAGACCCAGTACTTC; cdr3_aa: CASSPSGTRHQETQYF
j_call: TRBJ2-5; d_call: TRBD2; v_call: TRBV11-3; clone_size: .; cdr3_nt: TGTGCCAGCAGCTCTACCAGCGGGAGTTCCCAAGAGACCCAGTACTTC; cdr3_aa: CASSSTSGSSQETQYF
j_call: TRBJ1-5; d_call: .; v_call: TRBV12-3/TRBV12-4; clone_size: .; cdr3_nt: TGTGCCAGCAGTTTTTACAGGGTATCACACCCCCAGCATTTT; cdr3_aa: CASSFYRVSHPQHF
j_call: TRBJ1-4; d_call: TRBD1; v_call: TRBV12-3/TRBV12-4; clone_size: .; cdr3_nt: TGTGCCAGCAGTTGGGACAGGGATCGCAAAAAACTGTTTTTT; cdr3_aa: CASSWDRDRKKLFF
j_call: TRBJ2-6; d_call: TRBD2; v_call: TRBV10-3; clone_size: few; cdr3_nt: TGTGCCATCAGTGAGTCGTGGGAGGGCCTACCTGGGGCCAACGTCCTGACTTTC; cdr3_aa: CAISESWEGLPGANVLTF
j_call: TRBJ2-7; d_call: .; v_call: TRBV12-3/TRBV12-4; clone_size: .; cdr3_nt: TGTGCCAGCAGGTTAACACCCGGGGGCAAGCAGTACTTC; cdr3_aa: CASRLTPGGKQYF
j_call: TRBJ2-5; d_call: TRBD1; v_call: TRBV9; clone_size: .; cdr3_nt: TGTGCCAGCAGCGCCTCGGACAGGGGGCGTCAAGAGACCCAGTACTTC; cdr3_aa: CASSASDRGRQETQYF
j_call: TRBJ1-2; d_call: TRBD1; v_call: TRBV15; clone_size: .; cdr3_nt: TGTGCCACCAGCAGAATCCCGGGGACAGGGGACTATGGCTACACCTTC; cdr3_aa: CATSRIPGTGDYGYTF
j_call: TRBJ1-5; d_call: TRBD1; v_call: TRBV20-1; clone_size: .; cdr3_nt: TGCAGTGCTAGATTTCCCGGACAGGGAGGCGCGGGCAATCAGCCCCAGCATTTT; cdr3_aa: CSARFPGQGGAGNQPQHF
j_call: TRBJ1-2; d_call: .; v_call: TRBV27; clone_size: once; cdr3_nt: TGTGCCAGCAGCCACGAACGGGGGGGCAGGAATGGCTACACCTTC; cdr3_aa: CASSHERGGRNGYTF
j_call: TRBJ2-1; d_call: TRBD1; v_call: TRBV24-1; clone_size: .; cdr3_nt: TGTGCCACCACTGGTGGGACAGACTACAATGAGCAGTTCTTC; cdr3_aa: CATTGGTDYNEQFF
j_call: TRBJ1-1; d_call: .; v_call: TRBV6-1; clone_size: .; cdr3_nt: TGTGCCAGCAGTCTTACGGGGGCCTTGATCGGAAGTTACTCTGAAGCTTTCTTT; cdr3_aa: CASSLTGALIGSYSEAFF
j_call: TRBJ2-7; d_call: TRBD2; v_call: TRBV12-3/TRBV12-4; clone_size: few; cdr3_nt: TGTGCCAGCAGTTTAGCGCTGTATGGGACTAGCGGGAGGGCCATCGAGCAGTACTTC; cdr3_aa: CASSLALYGTSGRAIEQYF
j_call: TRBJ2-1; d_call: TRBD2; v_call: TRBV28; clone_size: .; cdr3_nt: TGTGCCAGCATTTTAACCGGGGGGGACAATGAGCAGTTCTTC; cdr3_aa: CASILTGGDNEQFF
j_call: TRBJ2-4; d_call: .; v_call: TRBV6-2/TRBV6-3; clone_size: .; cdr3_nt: TGTGCCAGCAGTTACGCGGGACCCATTCAGTACTTC; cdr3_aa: CASSYAGPIQYF
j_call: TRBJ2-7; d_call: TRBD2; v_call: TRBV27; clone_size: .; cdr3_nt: TGTGCCAGCAGTTTGGGATTACCCGGGACTAGCGGGAGCTACGAGCAGTACTTC; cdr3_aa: CASSLGLPGTSGSYEQYF
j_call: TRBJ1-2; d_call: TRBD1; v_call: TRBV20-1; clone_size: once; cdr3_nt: TGCAGTGCCACCCTGGCAGGGGGCCGTGGCTACACCTTC; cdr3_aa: CSATLAGGRGYTF
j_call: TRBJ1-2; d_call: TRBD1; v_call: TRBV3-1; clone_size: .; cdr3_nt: TGTGCCAGCACCCAGGGACAGGCCGAATATGGCTACACCTTC; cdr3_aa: CASTQGQAEYGYTF
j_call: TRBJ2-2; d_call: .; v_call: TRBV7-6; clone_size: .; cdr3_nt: TGTGCCAGCAGCTTAGCGAAGGGCGGGAAGACCGGGGAGCTGTTTTTT; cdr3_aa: CASSLAKGGKTGELFF
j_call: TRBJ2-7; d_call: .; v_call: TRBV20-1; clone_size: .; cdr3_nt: TGCAGTGCTAGAGCCGGGGACGAGCAGTACTTC; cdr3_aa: CSARAGDEQYF
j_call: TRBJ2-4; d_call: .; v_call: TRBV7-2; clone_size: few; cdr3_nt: TGTGCCAGCAGCCACGAAAACATTCAGTACTTC; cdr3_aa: CASSHENIQYF
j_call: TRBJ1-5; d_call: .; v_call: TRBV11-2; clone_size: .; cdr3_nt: TGTGCCAGCAGCACCTCAGGGGCAGGTCAGTCCCAGCATTTT; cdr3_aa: CASSTSGAGQSQHF
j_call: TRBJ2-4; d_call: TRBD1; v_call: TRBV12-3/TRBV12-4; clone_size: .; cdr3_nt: TGTGCCAGCACTCGACAGGGGCAAAACATTCAGTACTTC; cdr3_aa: CASTRQGQNIQYF
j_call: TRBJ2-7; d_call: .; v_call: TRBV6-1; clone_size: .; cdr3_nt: TGTGCCAGCAGTGAAAGGGTACAGGGCGGTAGTTACGAGCAGTACTTC; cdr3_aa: CASSERVQGGSYEQYF